Each of the 20 T cell receptor beta chains below was sequenced from the same sample in a study of shared clonotypes between healthy human individuals. Some clones are missing from TCRdb's copy, which holds only in-frame ones; the method was immunoSEQ multiplex PCR. The repertoire holds around 430,000 clones, roughly 77% seen once, with roughly an eighth in the top ten. Sequencing input: PBMCs. Receptors originate from a middle-aged woman in good health. Some clones in this sample may be carry-over from other donors' samples.

The rearrangement uses TRBV5-4 and TRBJ2-7; 11 nucleotides agree with TRBD2. Unmatched junction bases numbered 10, after V lost 5 bases and J lost 0 bases. CDR3 length: 17 residues. CDR1 and CDR2 from the germline V gene are SGHNT and YYREEE (reference sequence). CDR3 sequence (DNA): TGTGCCAGCAGGTCGGGACTAGCGGTATCGAGCTCCTACGAGCAGTACTTC. Protein sequence: CASRSGLAVSSSYEQYF.

The chain carries TRBV5-4 and TRBJ2-3, with TRBD1 as a possible D gene (5 bases). CDR3 length: 16 amino acids. Between the trimmed V and J ends, which lost 1 base and 4 bases, there was a span of 16 bases. Per germline, CDR1 SGHNT and CDR2 YYREEE (reference sequence). In nucleotides, the CDR3 is TGTGCCAGCAGCTTGCAGGGTCTAACGAGCGCAGATACGCAGTATTTT. This codes for CASSLQGLTSADTQYF.

The genes are TRBV27 and TRBJ2-7; D gene uncertain. The germline V and J ends were trimmed by 5 bases and 3 bases, with 20 bases remaining between them. The germline V gene encodes CDR1 MNHEY and CDR2 SMNVEV (reference sequence). This CDR3 contains 16 residues. The CDR3 reads CASSLMPHPRIYEQYF. CDR3 in DNA: TGTGCCAGCAGTCTAATGCCTCACCCGAGGATCTACGAGCAGTACTTC.

The chain joins TRBV28 to TRBJ1-5, with D tentatively TRBD1 (5 bases). The CDR3 is 15 residues long. Germline V gives CDR1 MDHEN, CDR2 SYDVKM. The germline V and J ends were trimmed by 8 bases and 13 bases, with 27 bases remaining between them. The CDR3 loop reads CASADLAGTADVQHF. In nucleotides, the CDR3 is TGTGCCAGCGCAGATTTAGCCGGGACCGCTGATGTGCAGCATTTT.

This clone was seen a few times. The V gene is TRBV7-9, the J gene TRBJ2-1; TRBD1 agrees at 12 bases. The CDR3 totals 15 residues. Trimming took 5 bases from V and 7 from J; bases not matched to a gene: 6. Germline CDR1 and CDR2: SEHNR and FQNEAQ (reference sequence). The CDR3 region is CASSPRDRGLNEQFF. In DNA, the CDR3 is TGTGCCAGCAGCCCCCGGGACAGGGGGCTAAATGAGCAGTTCTTC.

This sequence joins TRBV5-1 and TRBJ1-1, with D possibly matching TRBD1 (6 bases). The germline V gene has CDR1 SGHRS and CDR2 YFSETQ. CDR3 size: 13 residues. The V end was cut by 0 bases, the J end by 7 bases, with 10 bases between. The CDR3 DNA is TGCGCCAGCAGCTTGGCCGTGGACAGTGAAGCTTTCTTT. Residues: CASSLAVDSEAFF.

V and J are TRBV20-1 and TRBJ1-2; TRBD1 might be the D (6 bases). The CDR3 sequence is 10 residues long. Germline assignment: CDR1 DFQATT and CDR2 SNEGSKA (reference sequence). V was shortened by 5 bases and J by 8 bases, with 9 bases between the two germline ends. Here the CDR3 reads CSALQGGYTF. CDR3 in DNA: TGCAGTGCTCTACAGGGAGGCTACACCTTC.

This chain joins TRBV5-1 and TRBJ1-5; D is perhaps TRBD1 (5 bases). Trimming removed 2 bases at V and 0 bases at J, with 21 bases between. Germline lookup yields CDR1 SGHRS and CDR2 YFSETQ. The length of the CDR3 is 19 residues. In nucleotides, the CDR3 is TGCGCCAGCAGCTTCCTACGCAGGGATACATGGTATAGCAATCAGCCCCAGCATTTT. Its protein product is CASSFLRRDTWYSNQPQHF. Using reference TRBV5-1 and TRBJ1-5 for the parts outside the CDR3, the full variable domain is KAGVTQTPRYLIKTRGQQVTLSCSPISGHRSVSWYQQTPGQGLQFLFEYFSETQRNKGNFPGRFSGRQFSNSRSEMNVSTLELGDSALYLCASSFLRRDTWYSNQPQHFGDGTRLSIL.

This clone was counted only a few times. The chain is built from TRBV30 and TRBJ2-1; tentatively, D is TRBD2 (6 bases). V lost 0 bases and J lost 0, with 12 bases in between. The CDR3 length is 16 residues. The germline V gene has CDR1 GTSNPN and CDR2 SVGIG (reference sequence). The CDR3 DNA sequence: TGTGCCTGGAGTGTACTGGGGGGAGGCTCCTACAATGAGCAGTTCTTC. Protein product: CAWSVLGGGSYNEQFF. Filled out from reference TRBV30 and TRBJ2-1, the complete variable domain reads SQTIHQWPATLVQPVGSPLSLECTVEGTSNPNLYWYRQAAGRGLQLLFYSVGIGQISSEVPQNLSASRPQDRQFILSSKKLLLSDSGFYLCAWSVLGGGSYNEQFFGPGTRLTVL.

The count of this clone is one. V is TRBV4-2 and J is TRBJ2-3; no definite D call. V was cut by 1 base and J by 7 bases, with 12 bases left in between. The CDR3 contains 14 residues. Germline V gene sequence: CDR1 LGHNA, CDR2 YNFKEQ. CDR3 DNA sequence: TGTGCCAGCAGCCAAGTTTCGAGAGCTCATACGCAGTATTTT. Residues: CASSQVSRAHTQYF.

The V gene is TRBV7-9, the J gene TRBJ2-2; the D is unclear. Per the germline V gene, CDR1 is SEHNR and CDR2 is FQNEAQ (reference sequence). The CDR3 is made up of 14 amino acids. Trimming pared 4 bases from V and 2 bases from J, leaving 8 bases between. In DNA form, the CDR3 reads TGTGCCAGCAGCTGGCAGGCTAACACCGGGGAGCTGTTTTTT. It yields the protein CASSWQANTGELFF.

This clone occurred once. The chain carries TRBV28 and TRBJ2-7; 12 bases align to TRBD1. With 5 bases clipped from V and 5 bases from J, the junction kept 7 bases outside the gene matches. Germline V lookup: CDR1 MDHEN, CDR2 SYDVKM. The length of the CDR3 is 15 residues. CDR3 sequence (DNA): TGTGCCAGCAGTAGCCCGGGACAGGGGGCAAACGAGCAGTACTTC. Protein product: CASSSPGQGANEQYF.

The chain employs TRBV27 and TRBJ2-5, with 10 bases fitting TRBD2. Germline CDR1 is MNHEY and CDR2 is SMNVEV (reference sequence). CDR3 length equals 15 residues. Trimming took 6 bases from V and 5 from J; bases not matched to a gene: 9. The chain's CDR3 is CASSAGLAAVETQYF. As DNA, the CDR3 is TGTGCCAGCAGCGCAGGACTAGCGGCGGTCGAGACCCAGTACTTC.

V usage is TRBV7-9 and J usage is TRBJ1-4; perhaps TRBD1 as D (5 bases). Per the germline V gene, CDR1 is SEHNR and CDR2 is FQNEAQ (reference sequence). The CDR3 consists of 15 residues. Trimming shortened V by 1 base and J by 8 bases, and 14 bases separated the two germline ends. The CDR3 here is CASSLGSGEVEKLFF. The CDR3 region has the DNA TGTGCCAGCAGCTTAGGGTCGGGGGAGGTAGAAAAACTGTTTTTT. Full variable domain (missing parts from reference TRBV7-9 and TRBJ1-4): DTGVSQNPRHKITKRGQNVTFRCDPISEHNRLYWYRQTLGQGPEFLTYFQNEAQLEKSRLLSDRFSAERPKGSFSTLEIQRTEQGDSAMYLCASSLGSGEVEKLFFGSGTQLSVL.

There are many counts of this clone. This chain joins TRBV20-1 and TRBJ2-7; no firm D call. Germline-derived CDR1 and CDR2 are DFQATT and SNEGSKA (reference sequence). The CDR3 spans 11 residues. The V end was cut by 1 base, the J end by 10 bases, with 11 bases between. The CDR3 bases are TGCAGTGCTAGAGGTCTCCCTGAACAGTACTTC. This gives the protein CSARGLPEQYF.

The V gene is TRBV7-3, the J gene TRBJ2-5; D uncertain. This CDR3 is built from 13 residues. Trimming removed 3 bases from V and 0 bases from J, with 5 bases in between. Germline CDR1 SGHTA, CDR2 FQGTGA. DNA of the CDR3: TGTGCCAGCAGCTTCACATACCAAGAGACCCAGTACTTC. This encodes CASSFTYQETQYF. Full variable domain (outside the CDR3, taken from reference TRBV7-3 and TRBJ2-5): GAGVSQTPSNKVTEKGKYVELRCDPISGHTALYWYRQSLGQGPEFLIYFQGTGAADDSGLPNDRFFAVRPEGSVSTLKIQRTERGDSAVYLCASSFTYQETQYFGPGTRLLVL.

The V gene is TRBV5-1, the J gene TRBJ2-1; TRBD2 matches 9 bases. The V gene's germline CDR1 is SGHRS and CDR2 YFSETQ. The V and J ends lost 0 bases and 4 bases, in that order; junction bases with no gene match: 14. This CDR3 contains 19 residues. CDR3 sequence: CASSLAFFAGLAVYNEQFF. The CDR3 DNA follows: TGCGCCAGCAGCTTGGCCTTTTTTGCGGGACTAGCTGTTTACAATGAGCAGTTCTTC.

The CDR3: CASSTSSGSSYEQYF. The CDR3 DNA follows: TGTGCCAGCAGCACCTCTAGCGGGAGCTCCTACGAGCAGTACTTC. The chain is built from TRBV7-9 and TRBJ2-5, with 10 bases that match TRBD2. Judging by the DNA end, TRBJ2-7 fits better; the J call may be wrong. The length of the CDR3 is 15 residues. CDR1 is SEHNR, CDR2 FQNEAQ, per germline (reference sequence).

The rearrangement links TRBV11-2 to TRBJ2-2; tentatively, D is TRBD1 (5 bases). Germline lookup yields CDR1 SGHAT and CDR2 FQNNGV. This CDR3 is 13 amino acids long. The ends were cut back, 2 bases at V and 6 bases at J, with 7 bases in the middle. The CDR3: CASSLQGPGELFF. The CDR3 nucleotides are TGTGCCAGCAGCTTACAGGGCCCCGGGGAGCTGTTTTTT.

The V and J genes are TRBV2 and TRBJ2-5; D is perhaps TRBD1 (6 bases). The J call may be incorrect, as the DNA end agrees better with TRBJ2-7. Per the germline V gene, CDR1 is SNHLY and CDR2 is FYNNEI. This CDR3 is built from 14 residues. The CDR3 nucleotides read TGTGCCAGCAGTGAATGGACAGCCACCTACGAGCAGTACTTC. It translates to CASSEWTATYEQYF.